A single sample is the source of the 13 T cell receptor beta chains below, sequenced in a study of blood T cell repertoires in COVID-19. Clones were sequenced by immunoSEQ multiplex PCR, and TCRdb holds only the in-frame ones, with some missing. Here the sample spans 240,000 or so clones, around 86% being singletons. The sequencing input was peripheral blood. Receptors were obtained from a woman aged 25 to 39 who had recovered from COVID-19.

This clone was counted a few times. The chain uses TRBV7-3 and TRBJ1-4; 8 positions agree with TRBD1. The V and J ends lost 6 bases and 5 bases, in that order; junction bases with no gene match: 5. This CDR3 spans 14 amino acids. Germline CDR1 SGHTA, CDR2 FQGTGA. The CDR3 coding sequence is TGTGCCAGCAGGATGCAGGGGGCAAATGAAAAACTGTTTTTT. Translated: CASRMQGANEKLFF.

This clone has more than one count but fewer than ten. The chain has TRBV5-1 and TRBJ1-2, with 9 nucleotides matching TRBD1. The CDR3 sequence is 13 residues long. The germline CDR1 and CDR2 sequences are SGHRS and YFSETQ. The V gene end was trimmed by 4 bases and the J gene end by 4 bases; junction bases not matched to a gene: 2. CDR3 sequence reads: CASSQGQGYGYTF. The CDR3 nucleotides are TGCGCCAGCAGCCAGGGACAGGGCTATGGCTACACCTTC.

This clone was recorded a few times. This chain connects TRBV7-3 to TRBJ1-6; no reliable D call. Germline loops: CDR1 SGHTA, CDR2 FQGTGA. Trimming shortened V by 5 bases and J by 4 bases, and 6 bases separated the two germline ends. The CDR3 length is 13 residues. CDR3 amino acids: CASSIDYNSPLHF. The CDR3 nucleotides read TGTGCCAGCAGCATAGATTATAATTCACCCCTCCACTTT.

V gene TRBV6-1 combines with J gene TRBJ2-3, with 10 bases identical to TRBD2. Germline CDR1 is MNHNS and CDR2 is SASEGT. Losses at the gene ends were 2 bases for V and 7 bases for J; bases not matched to a gene: 6. The CDR3 has 15 residues. CDR3: CASSEQRGGTNTQYF. The CDR3 DNA sequence: TGTGCCAGCAGTGAACAGCGGGGGGGTACGAATACGCAGTATTTT.

The genes are TRBV6-5 and TRBJ2-7; a weak D match, TRBD1 (5 bases). Germline V gene data show CDR1 as MNHEY and CDR2 as SVGAGI. CDR3 size: 14 residues. Trimming pared 5 bases from V and 4 bases from J, leaving 15 bases between. The CDR3 here is CASSQPGFWYEQYF. The CDR3 nucleotides are TGTGCCAGCAGTCAACCAGGGTTCTGGTACGAGCAGTACTTC.

V gene TRBV4-3 combines with J gene TRBJ2-7; TRBD2 matches 8 bases. The trim removed 2 bases at V and 5 bases at J, leaving 11 bases unmatched. This CDR3 region has 16 residues. Looked up from germline, CDR1 is LGHNA and CDR2 is YSLEER. The chain's CDR3 is CASSQFLPSGSNEQYF. CDR3 DNA: TGCGCCAGCAGCCAATTTCTGCCGAGCGGGAGTAACGAGCAGTACTTC.

The chain uses TRBV7-3 and TRBJ2-1; 9 nucleotides match TRBD2. The CDR3 length is 16 residues. Germline assignment: CDR1 SGHTA and CDR2 FQGTGA. V was pared by 6 bases and J by 0 bases, with 6 bases of the junction left unmatched. CDR3 bases: TGTGCCAGCAGTCGAATAGCGGGGGACTCCTACAATGAGCAGTTCTTC. Protein product: CASSRIAGDSYNEQFF.

This chain uses TRBV30 with TRBJ1-2, with D tentatively TRBD1 (6 bases). The germline CDR1 and CDR2 sequences are GTSNPN and SVGIG (reference sequence). V was clipped by 6 bases and J by 4 bases, with 9 bases between them. The CDR3 extends over 11 amino acids. The CDR3 is CACRGGYGYTF. The CDR3 region has the DNA TGTGCCTGCAGGGGTGGCTATGGCTACACCTTC.

CDR3 bases: TGTGCCAGATGGGGACAGTTTCCCAATCAGCCCCAGCATTTT. This encodes CARWGQFPNQPQHF. This chain joins TRBV19 and TRBJ1-5; 7 nucleotides align to TRBD1. The V gene's germline CDR1 is LNHDA and CDR2 SQIVND (reference sequence). The ends lost 9 bases at V and 3 bases at J; junction bases unmatched: 8. The CDR3 spans 14 residues.

The chain employs TRBV29-1 and TRBJ2-7, with no clear D. CDR3 length: 13 residues. The V and J ends lost 1 base and 2 bases respectively, with 9 bases between them. Looked up from germline, CDR1 is SQVTM and CDR2 is ANQGSEA. CDR3 DNA sequence: TGCAGCGTTGAAGGATCAGATACCTACGAGCAGTACTTC. Translation gives CSVEGSDTYEQYF.

The chain joins TRBV21-1 to TRBJ1-1; the table assigns TRBD1, which was not confirmed against the DNA. TRBV21-1 is a pseudogene locus. The length of the CDR3 is 15 residues. The CDR3 region has the DNA TGTGCCAGCAGCTATACAGGGCTGGGGAACACTGAAGCTTTCTTT. This encodes CASSYTGLGNTEAFF.

V is TRBV7-2 and J is TRBJ1-2, with D hard to call. Germline V CDR1 and CDR2: SGHTA, FQGNSA. Between the trimmed V and J ends, which lost 7 bases and 3 bases, there was a span of 12 bases. The CDR3 length is 13 residues. CDR3: CASNEPIDYGYTF. The CDR3 nucleotides read TGTGCCAGCAACGAACCAATAGACTATGGCTACACCTTC.

The V and J genes are TRBV5-4 and TRBJ1-2; 9 positions match TRBD1. The length of the CDR3 is 14 residues. The germline CDR1 and CDR2 sequences are SGHNT and YYREEE (reference sequence). The V and J ends lost 4 bases and 6 bases, in that order; junction bases with no gene match: 7. DNA of the CDR3: TGTGCCAGCAGCATGGACAGGGGAGTGGATGGCTACACCTTC. Amino acid sequence: CASSMDRGVDGYTF.